This T cell receptor (beta chain) is from a study of T cell responses to AZD1222 COVID-19 vaccine. Study-wide results and limits: White British ancestry dominated among donors, who included more females, and clonal diversity was possibly underestimated.

The data were produced by immunoSEQ multiplex PCR, yet TCRdb's version contains in-frame clones alone and is incomplete. The sample carries fewer than 200,000 clones, around 92% recorded once. This clone was recorded once. Its antigen is unknown. The source is an adult in good health. The sequences come from peripheral blood, collected on day 0 of MenACWY control vaccination.

CDR3 DNA sequence: TGTGCCAGCAGTGTGATAAGGGGGCTATACGAGCAGTACTTC. Residues: CASSVIRGLYEQYF. The V and J genes are TRBV2 and TRBJ2-7, with 7 bases lining up with TRBD1. Germline V CDR1 and CDR2: SNHLY, FYNNEI. CDR3 length: 14 amino acids. The trim removed 4 bases at V and 4 bases at J, leaving 7 bases unmatched.